This T cell receptor (beta chain) was profiled in a study of breast tumors, draining lymph nodes, adjacent tissues. Study findings and constraints: Data fit most tumor T cells coming from lymph node, expanding in tumor. Luminal-like breast cancer showed significantly greater tumor-nontumor repertoire similarity than basal-like breast cancer did. Tumors had less TCR diversity than lymph nodes, more than nontumor tissue. That most tumor T cells come from lymph nodes remained unproven.

MiXCR was run by TCRdb on the multiplex PCR reads, yielding one entry per CDR3 protein. The table includes approximately 230,000 distinct CDR3 sequences, less than 40% detected once. Samples came from axillary lymph nodes draining the breast cancer. Germline assignment: CDR1 DFQATT and CDR2 SNEGSKA (reference sequence). The CDR3 totals 14 residues. V dropped 6 bases and J dropped 5; count of bases not matched to a gene: 10. This clonotype was seen many times. No antigen is known for it. This chain connects TRBV20-1 to TRBJ2-3; 8 bases match TRBD2. The sequence was obtained from a female donor with breast cancer. Some clones in this sample may be carry-over from other donors' samples. The sample taken for sequencing was axillary lymph node tissue. The CDR3 sequence: CSARGAGGGDTQYF. The CDR3 DNA reads as TGCAGTGCCCGCGGGGCGGGGGGCGGAGATACGCAGTATTTT.